This T cell receptor beta chain came from a study of T cells after yellow fever vaccination. Template switching with 5'RACE generated the TCR cDNA and added a universal primer site and UMIs. TCRdb re-analysed the 5' RACE reads in MiXCR, keeping a single row per CDR3 protein. Here the sample spans 450,000 to 600,000 distinct CDR3 sequences, 17% being singletons. With 2 bases removed from V and 9 bases from J, the gap between germline ends came to 18 bases. Looked up from germline, CDR1 is SGHRS and CDR2 is YFSETQ. The CDR3 consists of 16 residues. On this clonotype: What it recognizes is unknown.

Whole-study findings and limits: Boosting was followed by the reappearance of most primary-vaccination clones (less than 98% CD4, 85% to 90% CD8). Though it reached lower strength, the secondary response hit its peak faster, day 5 versus 15.

The genes are TRBV5-1 and TRBJ1-6; the D gene is possibly TRBD1 (5 bases). This sequence was found in a man aged 18 to 29 who received the YFV17D yellow fever vaccine. The material was PBMCs, obtained 5 to 6 days after the first yellow fever vaccination. Here the CDR3 reads CASSFYSGRLASPLHF. CDR3 DNA: TGCGCCAGCAGCTTTTATTCGGGGCGGTTAGCTTCACCCCTCCACTTT.